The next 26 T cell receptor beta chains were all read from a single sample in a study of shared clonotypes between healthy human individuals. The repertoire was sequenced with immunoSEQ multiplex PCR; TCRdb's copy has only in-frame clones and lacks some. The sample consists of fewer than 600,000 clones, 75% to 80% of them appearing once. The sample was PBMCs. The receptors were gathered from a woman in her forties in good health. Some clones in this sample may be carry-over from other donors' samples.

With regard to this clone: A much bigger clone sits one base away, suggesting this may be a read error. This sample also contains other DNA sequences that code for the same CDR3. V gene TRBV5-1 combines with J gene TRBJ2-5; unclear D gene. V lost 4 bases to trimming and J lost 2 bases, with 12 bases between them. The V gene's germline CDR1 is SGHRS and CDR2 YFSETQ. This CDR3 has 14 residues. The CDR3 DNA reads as TGCGCCAGCAGCCTAAATGTCCCGCAAGAGACCCAGTACTTC. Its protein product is CASSLNVPQETQYF.

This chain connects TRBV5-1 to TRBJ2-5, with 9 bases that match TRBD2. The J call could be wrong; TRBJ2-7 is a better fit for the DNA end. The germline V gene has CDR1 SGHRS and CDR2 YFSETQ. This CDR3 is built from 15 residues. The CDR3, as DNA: TGCGCCAGCAGCTCCTTAGCGGGAGAAACCTACGAGCAGTACTTC. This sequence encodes CASSSLAGETYEQYF.

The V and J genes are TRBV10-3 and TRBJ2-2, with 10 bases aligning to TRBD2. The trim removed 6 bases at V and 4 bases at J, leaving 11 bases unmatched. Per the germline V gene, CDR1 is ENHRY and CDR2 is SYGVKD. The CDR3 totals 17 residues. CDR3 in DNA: TGTGCCATCAGCGCTGGGGGTAGCGGGAGGAGCACCGGGGAGCTGTTTTTT. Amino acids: CAISAGGSGRSTGELFF.

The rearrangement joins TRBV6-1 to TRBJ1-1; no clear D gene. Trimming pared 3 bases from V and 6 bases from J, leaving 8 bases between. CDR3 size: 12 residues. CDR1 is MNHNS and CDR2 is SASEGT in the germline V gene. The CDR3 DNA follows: TGTGCCAGCAGTGATCCGACGTCTGAAGCTTTCTTT. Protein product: CASSDPTSEAFF.

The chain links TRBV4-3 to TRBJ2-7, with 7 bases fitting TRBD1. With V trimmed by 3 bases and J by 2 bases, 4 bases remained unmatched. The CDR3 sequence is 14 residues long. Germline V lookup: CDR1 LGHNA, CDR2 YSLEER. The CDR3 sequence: CASSQWTGTYEQYF. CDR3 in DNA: TGCGCCAGCAGCCAGTGGACAGGAACCTACGAGCAGTACTTC.

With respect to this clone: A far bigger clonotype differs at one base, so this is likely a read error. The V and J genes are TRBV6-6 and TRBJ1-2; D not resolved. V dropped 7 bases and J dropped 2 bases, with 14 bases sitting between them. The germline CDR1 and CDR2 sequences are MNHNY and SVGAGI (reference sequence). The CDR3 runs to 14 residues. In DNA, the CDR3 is TGTGCCAGCAACCTTGACGGACCGAACTATGGCTACACCTTC. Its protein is CASNLDGPNYGYTF.

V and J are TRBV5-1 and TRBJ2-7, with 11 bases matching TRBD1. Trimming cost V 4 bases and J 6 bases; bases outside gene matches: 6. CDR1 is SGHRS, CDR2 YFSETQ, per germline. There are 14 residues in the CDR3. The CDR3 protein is CASSLRTGGGEQYF. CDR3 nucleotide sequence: TGCGCCAGCAGCCTAAGGACAGGGGGCGGCGAGCAGTACTTC. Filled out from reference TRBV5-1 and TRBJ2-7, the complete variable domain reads KAGVTQTPRYLIKTRGQQVTLSCSPISGHRSVSWYQQTPGQGLQFLFEYFSETQRNKGNFPGRFSGRQFSNSRSEMNVSTLELGDSALYLCASSLRTGGGEQYFGPGTRLTVT.

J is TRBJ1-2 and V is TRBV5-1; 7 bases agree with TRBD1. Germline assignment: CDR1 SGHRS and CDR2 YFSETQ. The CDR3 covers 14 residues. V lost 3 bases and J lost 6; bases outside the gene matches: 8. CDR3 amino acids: CASSSKTGFNGYTF. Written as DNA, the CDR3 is TGCGCCAGCAGCTCTAAGACAGGGTTCAATGGCTACACCTTC.

CDR3 sequence (DNA): TGCGCCAGCAGTGAGTCGTGGCAGGGGGCGCTGAATGAGCAGTTCTTC. This encodes CASSESWQGALNEQFF. This rearrangement joins TRBV10-2 to TRBJ2-1, with 8 bases identical to TRBD1. The CDR3 covers 16 residues. The J segment lost 7 bases and the V segment lost 0 bases, leaving 8 bases of the junction unmatched. Germline V gene sequence: CDR1 WSHSY, CDR2 SAAADI.

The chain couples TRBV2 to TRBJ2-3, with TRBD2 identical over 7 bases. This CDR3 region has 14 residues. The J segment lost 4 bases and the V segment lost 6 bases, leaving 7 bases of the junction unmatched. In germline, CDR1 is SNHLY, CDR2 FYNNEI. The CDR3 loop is CASSLTSVPDTQYF. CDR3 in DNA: TGTGCCAGCAGCCTCACTAGCGTTCCAGATACGCAGTATTTT.

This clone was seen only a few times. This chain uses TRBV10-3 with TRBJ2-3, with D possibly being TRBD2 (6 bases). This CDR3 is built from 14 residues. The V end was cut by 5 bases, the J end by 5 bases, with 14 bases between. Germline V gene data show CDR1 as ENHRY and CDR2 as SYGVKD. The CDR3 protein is CAISPLGGGDTQYF. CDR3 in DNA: TGTGCCATCAGTCCCCTGGGAGGAGGAGATACGCAGTATTTT.

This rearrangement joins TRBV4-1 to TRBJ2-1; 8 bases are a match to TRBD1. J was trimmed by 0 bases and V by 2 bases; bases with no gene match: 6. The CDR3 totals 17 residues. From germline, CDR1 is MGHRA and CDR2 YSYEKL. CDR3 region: CASSQPWTGSSYNEQFF. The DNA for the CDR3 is TGCGCCAGCAGCCAACCCTGGACAGGGAGCTCCTACAATGAGCAGTTCTTC.

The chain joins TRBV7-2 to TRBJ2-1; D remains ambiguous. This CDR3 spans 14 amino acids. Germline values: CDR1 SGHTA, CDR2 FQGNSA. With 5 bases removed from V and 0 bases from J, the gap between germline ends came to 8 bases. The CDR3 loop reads CASSPPSSYNEQFF. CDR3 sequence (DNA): TGTGCCAGCAGCCCACCGAGCTCCTACAATGAGCAGTTCTTC.

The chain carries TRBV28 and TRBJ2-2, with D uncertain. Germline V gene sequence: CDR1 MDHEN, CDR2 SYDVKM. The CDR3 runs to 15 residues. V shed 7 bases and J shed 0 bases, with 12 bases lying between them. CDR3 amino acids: CASKGAAANTGELFF. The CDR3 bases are TGTGCCAGCAAGGGTGCGGCGGCGAACACCGGGGAGCTGTTTTTT. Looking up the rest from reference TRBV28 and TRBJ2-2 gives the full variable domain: DVKVTQSSRYLVKRTGEKVFLECVQDMDHENMFWYRQDPGLGLRLIYFSYDVKMKEKGDIPEGYSVSREKKERFSLILESASTNQTSMYLCASKGAAANTGELFFGEGSRLTVL.

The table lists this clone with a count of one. CDR3 loop: CASSHVGQGSAKNIQYF. CDR3 bases: TGCGCCAGCAGCCATGTCGGACAGGGCTCGGCCAAAAACATTCAGTACTTC. The chain links TRBV4-1 to TRBJ2-4; TRBD1 matches 8 bases. CDR3 length equals 17 residues. Germline CDR1 is MGHRA and CDR2 is YSYEKL. After removal of 3 bases from V and 1 base from J, the junction contained 8 bases not matched to a gene.

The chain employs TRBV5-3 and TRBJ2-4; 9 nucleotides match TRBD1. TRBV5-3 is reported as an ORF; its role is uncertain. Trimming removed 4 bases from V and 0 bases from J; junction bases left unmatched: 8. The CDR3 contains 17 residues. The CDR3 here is CARSTVTGGKAKNIQYF. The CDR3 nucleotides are TGTGCCAGAAGCACCGTCACAGGGGGCAAAGCCAAAAACATTCAGTACTTC.

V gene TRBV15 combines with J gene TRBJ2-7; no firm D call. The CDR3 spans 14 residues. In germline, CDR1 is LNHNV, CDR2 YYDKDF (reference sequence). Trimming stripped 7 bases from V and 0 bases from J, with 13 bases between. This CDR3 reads CATKRRRSSYEQYF. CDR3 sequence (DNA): TGTGCCACCAAACGGCGGCGGAGCTCCTACGAGCAGTACTTC. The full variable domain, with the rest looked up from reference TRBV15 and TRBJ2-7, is DAMVIQNPRYQVTQFGKPVTLSCSQTLNHNVMYWYQQKSSQAPKLLFHYYDKDFNNEADTPDNFQSRRPNTSFCFLDIRSPGLGDTAMYLCATKRRRSSYEQYFGPGTRLTVT.

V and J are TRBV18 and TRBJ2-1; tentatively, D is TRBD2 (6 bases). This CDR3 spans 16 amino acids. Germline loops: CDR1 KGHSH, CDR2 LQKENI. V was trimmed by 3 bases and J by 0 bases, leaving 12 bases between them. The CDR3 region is CASSPLADISYNEQFF. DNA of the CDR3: TGTGCCAGCTCACCTTTAGCGGACATCTCCTACAATGAGCAGTTCTTC.

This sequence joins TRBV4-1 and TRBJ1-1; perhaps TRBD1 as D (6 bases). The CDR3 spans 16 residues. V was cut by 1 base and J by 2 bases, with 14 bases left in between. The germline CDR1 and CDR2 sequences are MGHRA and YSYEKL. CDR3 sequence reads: CASSQGRGPPNTEAFF. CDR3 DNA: TGCGCCAGCAGCCAAGGGCGGGGGCCACCAAACACTGAAGCTTTCTTT.

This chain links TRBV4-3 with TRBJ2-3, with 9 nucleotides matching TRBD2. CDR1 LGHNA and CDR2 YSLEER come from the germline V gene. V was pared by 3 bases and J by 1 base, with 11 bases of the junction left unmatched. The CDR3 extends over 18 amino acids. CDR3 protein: CASSQTLAGFGGTDTQYF. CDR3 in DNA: TGCGCCAGCAGCCAGACCCTAGCGGGGTTCGGGGGCACAGATACGCAGTATTTT.

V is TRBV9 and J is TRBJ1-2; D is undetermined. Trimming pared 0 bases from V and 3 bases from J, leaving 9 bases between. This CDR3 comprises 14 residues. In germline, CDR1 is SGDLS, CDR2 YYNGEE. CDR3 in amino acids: CASSVAGQDYGYTF. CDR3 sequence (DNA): TGTGCCAGCAGCGTAGCTGGCCAGGACTATGGCTACACCTTC.

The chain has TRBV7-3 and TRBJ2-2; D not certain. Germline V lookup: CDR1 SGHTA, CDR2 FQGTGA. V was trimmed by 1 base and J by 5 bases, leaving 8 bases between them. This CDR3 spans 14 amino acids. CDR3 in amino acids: CASSLSGATGELFF. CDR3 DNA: TGTGCCAGCAGCTTAAGCGGCGCGACCGGGGAGCTGTTTTTT.

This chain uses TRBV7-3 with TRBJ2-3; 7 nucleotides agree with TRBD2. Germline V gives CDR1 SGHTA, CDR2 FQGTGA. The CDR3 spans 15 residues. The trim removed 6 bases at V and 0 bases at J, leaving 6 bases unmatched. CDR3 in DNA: TGTGCCAGCAGACTCGGGAGGAGTAGCACAGATACGCAGTATTTT. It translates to CASRLGRSSTDTQYF.

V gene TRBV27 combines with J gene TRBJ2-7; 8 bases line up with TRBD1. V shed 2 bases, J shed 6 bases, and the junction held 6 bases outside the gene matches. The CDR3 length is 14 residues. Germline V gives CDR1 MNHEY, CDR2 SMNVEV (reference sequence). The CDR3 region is CASSLRDRYGEQYF. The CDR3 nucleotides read TGTGCCAGCAGTTTACGGGACAGGTATGGCGAGCAGTACTTC.

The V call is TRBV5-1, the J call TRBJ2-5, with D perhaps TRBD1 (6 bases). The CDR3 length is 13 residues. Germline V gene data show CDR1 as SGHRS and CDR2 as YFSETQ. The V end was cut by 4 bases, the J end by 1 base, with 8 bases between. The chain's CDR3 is CASSPDSQETQYF. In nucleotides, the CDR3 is TGCGCCAGCAGCCCGGACAGCCAAGAGACCCAGTACTTC.

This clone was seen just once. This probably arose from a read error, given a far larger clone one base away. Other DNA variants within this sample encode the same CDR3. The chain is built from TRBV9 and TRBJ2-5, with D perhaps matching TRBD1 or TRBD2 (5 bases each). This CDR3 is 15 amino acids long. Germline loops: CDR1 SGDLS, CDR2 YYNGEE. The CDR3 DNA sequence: TGTGCCAGCAGCATCTCCGGGGCCCTAACTGAGACCCAGCACTTC. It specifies CASSISGALTETQHF.